This T cell receptor beta chain was obtained from a study of blood T cell repertoires in COVID-19. The overall study: Specimens from acute and convalescent COVID-19 originated in the United States, Italy and Spain. Sources were T cells, B-cell-depleted T cells, or PBMCs; the material itself was cDNA or gDNA.

There are 14 residues in the CDR3. Germline-derived CDR1 and CDR2 are KGHSH and LQKENI. V was shortened by 1 base and J by 3 bases, with 10 bases between the two germline ends. This table comes from immunoSEQ multiplex PCR, and its TCRdb copy is limited to in-frame clones, with some not included. The sample contains around 180,000 clones, approximately 86% of which appear only once. The receptor was isolated from a woman older than 75 with active or convalescent COVID-19. The V and J genes are TRBV18 and TRBJ2-7; D is possibly TRBD1 (6 bases). The sequencing input was peripheral blood. CDR3 sequence (DNA): TGTGCCAGCTCACCACGAAACAGGGTCTACGAGCAGTACTTC. Its translation is CASSPRNRVYEQYF.